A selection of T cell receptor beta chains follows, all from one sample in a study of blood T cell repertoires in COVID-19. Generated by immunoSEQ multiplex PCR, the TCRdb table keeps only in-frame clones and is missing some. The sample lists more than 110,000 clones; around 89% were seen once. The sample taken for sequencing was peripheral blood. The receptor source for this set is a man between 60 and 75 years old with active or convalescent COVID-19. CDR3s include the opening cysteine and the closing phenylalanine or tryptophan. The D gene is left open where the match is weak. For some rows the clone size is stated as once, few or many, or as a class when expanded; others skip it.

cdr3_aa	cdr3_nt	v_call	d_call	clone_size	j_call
CASSVGGVLSREETQYF	TGTGCCAGCAGCGTAGGGGGGGTGTTGTCACGAGAGGAGACCCAGTACTTC	TRBV9	.	.	TRBJ2-5
CASNSGTGRTEAFF	TGTGCCAGCAACTCCGGGACAGGGAGGACTGAAGCTTTCTTT	TRBV27	TRBD1	.	TRBJ1-1
CASSETRGGEAFF	TGTGCCAGCAGTGAGACCCGAGGGGGTGAAGCTTTCTTT	TRBV6-4	.	.	TRBJ1-1
CASSLETNRNTEAFF	TGTGCCAGCAGCTTGGAAACCAACAGGAACACTGAAGCTTTCTTT	TRBV5-5	.	.	TRBJ1-1
CASSSPGTVTYEQYF	TGTGCCAGCAGTTCTCCCGGGACAGTAACCTACGAGCAGTACTTC	TRBV28	TRBD1	.	TRBJ2-7
CASSLAPDRIWSYEQYF	TGTGCCAGCAGCTTAGCCCCTGACAGGATTTGGTCCTACGAGCAGTACTTC	TRBV7-9	.	.	TRBJ2-7
CASSSRGTGGSFGYEQYF	TGTGCCAGCAGTTCGCGGGGGACAGGGGGCTCCTTTGGATACGAGCAGTACTTC	TRBV27	TRBD1	.	TRBJ2-7
CATRTPNQPQHF	TGTGCCACCCGGACACCCAATCAGCCCCAGCATTTT	TRBV6-5	.	.	TRBJ1-5
CAWSGGQASQPQHF	TGTGCCTGGAGTGGGGGACAGGCTTCTCAGCCCCAGCATTTT	TRBV30	TRBD1	.	TRBJ1-5
CSASGFAGPGTEAFF	TGCAGTGCTAGTGGTTTTGCAGGCCCAGGAACTGAAGCTTTCTTT	TRBV20-1	.	.	TRBJ1-1
CAISEIQGLNGYTF	TGTGCCATCAGTGAGATTCAGGGGCTGAATGGCTACACCTTC	TRBV10-3	.	.	TRBJ1-2
CASSPRGYQLNTIYF	TGTGCCAGCTCACCAAGAGGGTACCAGTTAAACACCATATATTTT	TRBV18	.	once	TRBJ1-3
CASSPQRGTSYNEQFF	TGCGCCAGCAGCCCCCAACGGGGGACCTCCTACAATGAGCAGTTCTTC	TRBV5-1	.	.	TRBJ2-1
CASSPVWREGPIAGAFF	TGTGCCAGCAGCCCAGTATGGAGGGAGGGACCGATCGCTGGGGCTTTCTTT	TRBV9	.	.	TRBJ1-1
CASSVGQGAGQPQHF	TGTGCCAGCAGCGTAGGCCAGGGGGCGGGTCAGCCCCAGCATTTT	TRBV9	TRBD1	.	TRBJ1-5
CASSESVGVAYEQYF	TGTGCCAGCAGTGAATCTGTCGGGGTTGCCTACGAGCAGTACTTC	TRBV6-1	.	once	TRBJ2-7
CASSLEASVDEQYF	TGTGCCAGCAGCTTAGAGGCTAGCGTGGACGAGCAGTACTTC	TRBV11-3	.	once	TRBJ2-7
CATMSTRGSNQPQHF	TGTGCCACCATGAGTACCAGGGGTAGCAATCAGCCCCAGCATTTT	TRBV15	.	.	TRBJ1-5
CASSPYMEGGEKLFF	TGTGCCAGCAGCCCTTATATGGAGGGTGGTGAAAAACTGTTTTTT	TRBV9	.	.	TRBJ1-4
CASSFRDRIFYGYTF	TGTGCCAGCAGTTTTAGAGACAGGATTTTTTATGGCTACACCTTC	TRBV28	.	.	TRBJ1-2
CASIPQGNYGYTF	TGTGCCAGCATTCCTCAGGGGAACTATGGCTACACCTTC	TRBV2	.	few	TRBJ1-2
CSVDLLLGGSSYNEQFF	TGCAGCGTTGACCTCCTCTTAGGCGGTAGCTCCTACAATGAGCAGTTCTTC	TRBV29-1	.	many	TRBJ2-1
CASSFGQGNSPLHF	TGTGCCAGCAGCTTCGGACAGGGTAATTCACCCCTCCACTTT	TRBV5-5	TRBD1	once	TRBJ1-6
CASSIRGSVSGNTIYF	TGTGCCAGTAGCATCAGGGGCTCCGTCTCTGGAAACACCATATATTTT	TRBV19	.	once	TRBJ1-3
CASSADRLAAKNIQYF	TGTGCCAGCAGTGCCGACAGGCTGGCGGCCAAAAACATTCAGTACTTC	TRBV27	.	.	TRBJ2-4
CASFRGGEKLFF	TGTGCCAGTTTCAGGGGCGGGGAAAAACTGTTTTTT	TRBV6-5	.	.	TRBJ1-4
CAISESPGGSTDTQYF	TGTGCCATCAGTGAGTCTCCGGGAGGTTCCACAGATACGCAGTATTTT	TRBV10-3	TRBD2	.	TRBJ2-3
CASSPGGGGSTFF	TGTGCCAGCAGCCCAGGTGGGGGGGGCAGCACTTTCTTT	TRBV7-3	.	.	TRBJ1-1
CASSRNGAESEAFF	TGTGCCAGCTCGCGGAATGGGGCCGAGTCTGAAGCTTTCTTT	TRBV18	.	.	TRBJ1-1
CASSLRLAGEGNTQYF	TGTGCCAGCAGCTTAAGGCTAGCGGGAGAAGGAAATACGCAGTATTTT	TRBV11-2	TRBD2	.	TRBJ2-3
CTRQYAGTSGRDEQYF	TGCACCAGGCAATATGCCGGAACTAGCGGGAGGGACGAGCAGTACTTC	TRBV1	.	.	TRBJ2-7
CASSSGLGTQYF	TGTGCCAGCAGTTCTGGGCTGGGTACGCAGTATTTT	TRBV28	.	.	TRBJ2-3
CSARGAGGYTF	TGCAGTGCTCGGGGGGCAGGGGGCTACACCTTC	TRBV20-1	.	few	TRBJ1-2
CASRQGAGNSPLHF	TGTGCCAGTAGACAGGGGGCCGGAAATTCACCCCTCCACTTT	TRBV28	TRBD1	.	TRBJ1-6
CASSGTSGSWSTDTQYF	TGTGCCAGCAGTGGGACTAGCGGAAGCTGGAGCACAGATACGCAGTATTTT	TRBV28	TRBD2	once	TRBJ2-3
CASRSVVGSYEQYF	TGTGCCAGCCGAAGCGTGGTGGGCTCCTACGAGCAGTACTTC	TRBV6-5	.	.	TRBJ2-7
CASSPGRWSPQHF	TGTGCCAGCAGTCCAGGGCGTTGGTCGCCCCAGCATTTT	TRBV12-3/TRBV12-4	.	.	TRBJ1-5
CASSDQGHSYEQYF	TGTGCCAGCAGTGACCAGGGCCACTCCTACGAGCAGTACTTC	TRBV6-2/TRBV6-3	.	.	TRBJ2-7
CASTLGQGSSYEQYF	TGTGCCAGCACCTTGGGGCAGGGGAGCTCCTACGAGCAGTACTTC	TRBV7-2	.	.	TRBJ2-7
CASSLRDYVETQYF	TGTGCCAGCAGCCTCCGGGACTACGTTGAGACCCAGTACTTC	TRBV5-4	TRBD2	few	TRBJ2-5
CASLNRGRRTEAFF	TGTGCCAGCTTAAACAGGGGTAGGAGAACTGAAGCTTTCTTT	TRBV6-5	TRBD1	few	TRBJ1-1
CASSMTGGDYGYTF	TGTGCCAGTAGTATGACAGGGGGTGACTATGGCTACACCTTC	TRBV19	TRBD1	.	TRBJ1-2